The clone carrying this T cell receptor beta chain showed up just a few times. Its antigen is unidentified. Patients who underwent sequencing had shown CD8+CD57+ cell expansion by flow cytometry. These data are taken from a study of CD8+CD57+ T cells in acquired aplastic anemia. Researchers used genomic DNA as the template to profile TCR beta VDJ and CDR3. Using its own MiXCR run on the reads, TCRdb lists one record per CDR3 protein. The sample has about 260,000 distinct CDR3 sequences; 70% to 85% are singletons. Regarding the study as a whole: Between patients and controls, around 31 CD8+ CDR3 sequences were found in common.

Germline V CDR1 and CDR2: SEHNR, FQNEAQ (reference sequence). V was shortened by 3 bases and J by 13 bases, with 24 bases between the two germline ends. The CDR3 is 15 amino acids. The clonotype comes from a human donor with aplastic anemia. Sequencing input: sorted CD4+, CD8+, or CD8+CD57+ T cells (not recorded which) from PBMCs. The chain recombines TRBV7-9 with TRBJ1-1, with D tentatively TRBD1 (5 bases). The CDR3 DNA reads TGTGCCAGCAGCTTTGAAAGAAGCGGGGGGACCGATGATTTCTTT. Its translation is CASSFERSGGTDDFF.